This note documents a single T cell receptor (beta chain) sequence. This entry comes from a study of cytomegalovirus exposure and HLA in healthy donors. The CDR3 loop spans 13 amino acids. The ends lost 6 bases at V and 6 bases at J; junction bases unmatched: 6. Germline V lookup: CDR1 SEHNR, CDR2 FQNEAQ (reference sequence). Vbeta (60) and Jbeta (13) primers were used in the PCR. TCRdb's copy holds only in-frame clones and misses some; the assay was immunoSEQ multiplex PCR. The sample contains about 300,000 clones, about nine tenths of which appear only once. This sequence originates from a man aged 40-50 years in good health and CMV-seropositive. Sequencing used PBMCs. This rearrangement joins TRBV7-9 to TRBJ1-1; 8 positions agree with TRBD1. CDR3 sequence (DNA): TGTGCCAGCAGAGAGGGCAGGGGGCCTGAAGCTTTCTTT. It encodes CASREGRGPEAFF.